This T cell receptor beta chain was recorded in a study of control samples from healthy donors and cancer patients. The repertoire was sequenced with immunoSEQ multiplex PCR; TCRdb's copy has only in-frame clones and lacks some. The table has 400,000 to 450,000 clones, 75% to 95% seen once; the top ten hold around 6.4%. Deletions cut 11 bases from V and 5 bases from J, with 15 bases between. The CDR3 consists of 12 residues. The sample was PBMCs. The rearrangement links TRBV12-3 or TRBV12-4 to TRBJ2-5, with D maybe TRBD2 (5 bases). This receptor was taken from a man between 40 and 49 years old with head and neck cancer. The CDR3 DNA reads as TGTGCCGTCGGAGGTTTGGGGGAGACCCAGTACTTC. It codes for CAVGGLGETQYF.